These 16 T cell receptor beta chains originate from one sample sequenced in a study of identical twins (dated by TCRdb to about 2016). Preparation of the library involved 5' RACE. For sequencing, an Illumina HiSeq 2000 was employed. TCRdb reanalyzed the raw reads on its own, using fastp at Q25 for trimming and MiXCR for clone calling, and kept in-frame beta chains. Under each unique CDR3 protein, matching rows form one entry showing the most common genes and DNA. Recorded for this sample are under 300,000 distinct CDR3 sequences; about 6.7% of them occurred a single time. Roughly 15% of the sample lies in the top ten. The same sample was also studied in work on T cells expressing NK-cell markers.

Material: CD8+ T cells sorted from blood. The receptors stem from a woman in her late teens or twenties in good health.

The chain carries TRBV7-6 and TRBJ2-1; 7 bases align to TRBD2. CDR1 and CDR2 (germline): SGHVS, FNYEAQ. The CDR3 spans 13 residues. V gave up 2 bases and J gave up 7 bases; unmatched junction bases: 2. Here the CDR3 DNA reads TGTGCCAGCAGCTTACTAGCGGAGAATGAGCAGTTCTTC. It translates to CASSLLAENEQFF.

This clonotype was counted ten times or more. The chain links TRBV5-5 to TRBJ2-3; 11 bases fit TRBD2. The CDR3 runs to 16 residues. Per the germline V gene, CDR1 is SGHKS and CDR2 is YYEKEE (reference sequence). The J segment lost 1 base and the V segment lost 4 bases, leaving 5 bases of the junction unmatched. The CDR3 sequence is CASSPLAGGGTDTQYF. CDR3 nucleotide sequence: TGTGCCAGCAGCCCCTTAGCGGGGGGGGGCACAGATACGCAGTATTTT.

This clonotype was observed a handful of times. As DNA, the CDR3 is TGTGCCAGCAGTTCAACTACCGGACTAGCGGAATCCTACAATGAGCAGTTCTTC. As protein: CASSSTTGLAESYNEQFF. The chain recombines TRBV12-3 or TRBV12-4 with TRBJ2-1; 10 positions match TRBD2. After removal of 4 bases from V and 1 base from J, the junction contained 10 bases not matched to a gene. This CDR3 region has 18 residues.

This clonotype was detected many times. CDR3 sequence: CASSLELQTYEQYF. The CDR3 DNA is TGTGCCAGCAGCTTAGAACTGCAAACCTACGAGCAGTACTTC. The chain uses TRBV7-2 and TRBJ2-7, with D uncertain. There are 14 residues in the CDR3. Germline assignment: CDR1 SGHTA and CDR2 FQGNSA. V was shortened by 1 base and J by 2 bases, with 9 bases between the two germline ends.

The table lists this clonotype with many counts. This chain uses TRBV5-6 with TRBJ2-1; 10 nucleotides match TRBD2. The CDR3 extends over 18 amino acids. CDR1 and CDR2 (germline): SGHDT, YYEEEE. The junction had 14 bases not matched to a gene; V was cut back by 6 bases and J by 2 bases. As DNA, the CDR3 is TGTGCCAGCACCGCTTGGGCTAGCGGGAGTCCGGCCTACAATGAGCAGTTCTTC. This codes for CASTAWASGSPAYNEQFF.

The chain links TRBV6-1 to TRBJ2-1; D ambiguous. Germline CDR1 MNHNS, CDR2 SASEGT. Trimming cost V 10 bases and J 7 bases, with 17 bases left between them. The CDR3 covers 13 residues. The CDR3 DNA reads TGTGCCATAGGGCCCTTAAAAGAGAATGAGCAGTTCTTC. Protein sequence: CAIGPLKENEQFF.

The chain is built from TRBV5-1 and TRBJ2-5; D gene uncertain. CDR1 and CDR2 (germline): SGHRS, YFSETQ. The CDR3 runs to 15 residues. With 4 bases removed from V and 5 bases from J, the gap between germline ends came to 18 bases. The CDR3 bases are TGCGCCAGCAGCCCCTGGACCGCGGCGGCGGAGACCCAGTACTTC. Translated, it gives CASSPWTAAAETQYF.

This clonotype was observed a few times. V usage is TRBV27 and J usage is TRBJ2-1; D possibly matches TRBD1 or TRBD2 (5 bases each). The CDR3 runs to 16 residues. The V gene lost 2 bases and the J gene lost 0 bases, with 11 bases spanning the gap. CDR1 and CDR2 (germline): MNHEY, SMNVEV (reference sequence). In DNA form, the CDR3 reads TGTGCCAGCAGTTTACTCCCAGGGAGCTCCTACAATGAGCAGTTCTTC. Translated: CASSLLPGSSYNEQFF.

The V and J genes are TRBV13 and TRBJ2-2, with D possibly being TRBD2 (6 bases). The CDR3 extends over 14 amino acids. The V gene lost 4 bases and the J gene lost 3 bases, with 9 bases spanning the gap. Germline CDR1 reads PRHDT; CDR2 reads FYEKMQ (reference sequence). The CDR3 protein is CASSSGTYTGELFF. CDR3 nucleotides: TGTGCCAGCAGCTCCGGGACTTACACCGGGGAGCTGTTTTTT.

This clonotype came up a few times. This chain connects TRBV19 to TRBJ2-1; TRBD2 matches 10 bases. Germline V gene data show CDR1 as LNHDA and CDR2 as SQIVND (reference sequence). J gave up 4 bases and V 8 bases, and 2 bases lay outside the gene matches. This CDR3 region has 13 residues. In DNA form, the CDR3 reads TGTGCCAGTCATAGCGGGGGGTACAATGAGCAGTTCTTC. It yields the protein CASHSGGYNEQFF.

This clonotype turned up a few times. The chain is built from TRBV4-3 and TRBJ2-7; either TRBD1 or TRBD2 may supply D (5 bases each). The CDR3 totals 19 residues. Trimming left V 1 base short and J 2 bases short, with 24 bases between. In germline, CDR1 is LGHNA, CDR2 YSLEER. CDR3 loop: CASSQGFRVGTRHPYEQYF. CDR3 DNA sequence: TGCGCCAGCAGCCAAGGTTTTAGAGTCGGGACGCGACACCCCTACGAGCAGTACTTC.

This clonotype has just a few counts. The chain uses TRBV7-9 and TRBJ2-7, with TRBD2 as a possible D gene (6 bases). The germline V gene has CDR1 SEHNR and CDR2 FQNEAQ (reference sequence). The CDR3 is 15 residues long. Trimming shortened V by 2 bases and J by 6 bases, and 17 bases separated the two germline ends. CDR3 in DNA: TGTGCCAGCAGCTTACGGGACTCCGTCCCTCTCGAGCAGTACTTC. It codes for CASSLRDSVPLEQYF.

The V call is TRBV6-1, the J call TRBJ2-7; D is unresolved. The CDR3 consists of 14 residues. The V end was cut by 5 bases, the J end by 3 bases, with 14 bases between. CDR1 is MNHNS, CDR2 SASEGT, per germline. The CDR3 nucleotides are TGTGCCAGCAGTCGTGATAAACCCATCTACGAGCAGTACTTC. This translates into CASSRDKPIYEQYF.

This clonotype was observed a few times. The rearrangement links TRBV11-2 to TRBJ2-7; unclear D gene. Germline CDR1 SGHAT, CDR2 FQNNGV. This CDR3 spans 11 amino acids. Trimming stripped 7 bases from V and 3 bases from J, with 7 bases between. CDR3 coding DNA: TGTGCCAGCATATCAAACTACGAGCAGTACTTC. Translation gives CASISNYEQYF.

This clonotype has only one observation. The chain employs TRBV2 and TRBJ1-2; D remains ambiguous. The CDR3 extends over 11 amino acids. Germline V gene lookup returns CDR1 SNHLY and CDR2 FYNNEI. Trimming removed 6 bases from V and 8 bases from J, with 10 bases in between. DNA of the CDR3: TGTGCCAGCAGAGTAATAAAGGGCTACACCTTC. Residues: CASRVIKGYTF. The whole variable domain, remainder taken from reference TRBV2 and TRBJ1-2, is EPEVTQTPSHQVTQMGQEVILRCVPISNHLYFYWYRQILGQKVEFLVSFYNNEISEKSEIFDDQFSVERPDGSNFTLKIRSTKLEDSAMYFCASRVIKGYTFGSGTRLTVV.

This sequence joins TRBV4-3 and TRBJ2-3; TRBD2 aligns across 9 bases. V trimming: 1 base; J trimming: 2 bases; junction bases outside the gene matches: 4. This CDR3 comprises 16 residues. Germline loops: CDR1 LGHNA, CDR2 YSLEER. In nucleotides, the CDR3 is TGCGCCAGCAGCCAAGGACTAGCGGACTACACAGATACGCAGTATTTT. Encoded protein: CASSQGLADYTDTQYF.